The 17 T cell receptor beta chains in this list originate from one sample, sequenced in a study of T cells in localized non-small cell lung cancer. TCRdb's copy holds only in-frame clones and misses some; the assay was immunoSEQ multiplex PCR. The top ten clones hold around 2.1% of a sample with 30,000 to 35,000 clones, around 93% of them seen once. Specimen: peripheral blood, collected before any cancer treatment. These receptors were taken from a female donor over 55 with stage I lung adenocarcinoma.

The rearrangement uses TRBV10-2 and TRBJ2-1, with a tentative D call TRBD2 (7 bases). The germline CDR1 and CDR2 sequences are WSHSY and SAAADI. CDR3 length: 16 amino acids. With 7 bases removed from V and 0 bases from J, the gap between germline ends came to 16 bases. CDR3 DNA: TGCGCCAGCATAGGGCGGGGGCCTAGCTCCTACAATGAGCAGTTCTTC. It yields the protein CASIGRGPSSYNEQFF.

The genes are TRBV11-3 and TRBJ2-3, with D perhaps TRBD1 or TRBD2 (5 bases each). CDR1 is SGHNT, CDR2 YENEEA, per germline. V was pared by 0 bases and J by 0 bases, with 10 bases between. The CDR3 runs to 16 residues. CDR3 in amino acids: CASSLEGVGSTDTQYF. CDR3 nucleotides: TGTGCCAGCAGCTTAGAGGGGGTGGGCAGCACAGATACGCAGTATTTT.

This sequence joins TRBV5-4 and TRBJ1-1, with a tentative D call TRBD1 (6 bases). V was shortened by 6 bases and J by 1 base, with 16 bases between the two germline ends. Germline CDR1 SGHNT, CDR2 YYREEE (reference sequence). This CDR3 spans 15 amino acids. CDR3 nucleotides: TGTGCCAGCACCAGGGGTTCTCAGAAGAACACTGAAGCTTTCTTT. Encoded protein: CASTRGSQKNTEAFF.

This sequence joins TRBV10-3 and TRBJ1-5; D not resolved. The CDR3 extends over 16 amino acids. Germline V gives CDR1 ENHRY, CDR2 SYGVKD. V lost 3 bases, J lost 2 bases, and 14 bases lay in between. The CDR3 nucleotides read TGTGCCATCAGTGACCCGGACGGTTTTGGCAATCAGCCCCAGCATTTT. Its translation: CAISDPDGFGNQPQHF.

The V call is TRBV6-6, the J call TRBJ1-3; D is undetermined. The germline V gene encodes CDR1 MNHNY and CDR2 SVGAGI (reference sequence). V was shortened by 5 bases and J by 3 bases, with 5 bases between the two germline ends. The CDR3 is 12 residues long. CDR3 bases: TGTGCCAGCAGTAACAGTGGAAACACCATATATTTT. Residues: CASSNSGNTIYF.

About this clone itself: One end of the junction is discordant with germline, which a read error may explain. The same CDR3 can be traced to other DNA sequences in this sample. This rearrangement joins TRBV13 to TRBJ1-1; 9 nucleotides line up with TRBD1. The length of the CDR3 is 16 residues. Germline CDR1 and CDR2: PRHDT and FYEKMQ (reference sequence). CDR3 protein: CASSDSPGQGPTEAFF. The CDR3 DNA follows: TGTGCTAGCAGCGACTCACCGGGACAGGGCCCCACTGAAGCTTTCTTT.

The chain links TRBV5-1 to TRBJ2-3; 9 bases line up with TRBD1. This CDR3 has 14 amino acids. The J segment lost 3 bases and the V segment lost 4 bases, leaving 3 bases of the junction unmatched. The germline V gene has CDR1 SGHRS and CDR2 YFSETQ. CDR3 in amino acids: CASSQDRGTDTQYF. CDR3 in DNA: TGCGCCAGCAGCCAGGACAGGGGTACAGATACGCAGTATTTT.

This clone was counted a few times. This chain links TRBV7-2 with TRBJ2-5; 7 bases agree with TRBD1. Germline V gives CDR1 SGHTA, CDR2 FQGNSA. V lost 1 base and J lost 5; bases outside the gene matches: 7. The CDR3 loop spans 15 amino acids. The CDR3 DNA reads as TGTGCCAGCAGCTTAGGGTCAGGGGGTTCGGAGACCCAGTACTTC. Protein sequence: CASSLGSGGSETQYF.

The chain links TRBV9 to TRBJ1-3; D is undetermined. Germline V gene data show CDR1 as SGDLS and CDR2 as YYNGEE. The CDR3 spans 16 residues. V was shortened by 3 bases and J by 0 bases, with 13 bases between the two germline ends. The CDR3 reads CASSERRFLSGNTIYF. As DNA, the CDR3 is TGTGCCAGCAGCGAGCGCAGGTTCCTCTCTGGAAACACCATATATTTT.

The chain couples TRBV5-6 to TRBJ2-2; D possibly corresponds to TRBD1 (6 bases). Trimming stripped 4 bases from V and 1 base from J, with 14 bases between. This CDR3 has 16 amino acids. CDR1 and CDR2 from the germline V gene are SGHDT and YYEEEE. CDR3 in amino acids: CASSHRTVLNTGELFF. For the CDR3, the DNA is TGTGCCAGCAGCCACCGGACAGTCCTGAACACCGGGGAGCTGTTTTTT.

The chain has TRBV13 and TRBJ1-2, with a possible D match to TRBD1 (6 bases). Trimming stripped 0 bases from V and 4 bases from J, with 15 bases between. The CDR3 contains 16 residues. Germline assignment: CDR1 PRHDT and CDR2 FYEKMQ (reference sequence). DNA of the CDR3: TGTGCCAGCAGCTTAGGGCTGGGGGCGGGGAGCTATGGCTACACCTTC. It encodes CASSLGLGAGSYGYTF.

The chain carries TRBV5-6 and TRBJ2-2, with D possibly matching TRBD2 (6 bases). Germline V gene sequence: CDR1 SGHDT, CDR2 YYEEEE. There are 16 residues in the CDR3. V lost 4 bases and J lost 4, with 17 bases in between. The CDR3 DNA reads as TGTGCCAGCAGCCTTTCTGAGACTAGGAGCACCGGGGAGCTGTTTTTT. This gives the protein CASSLSETRSTGELFF.

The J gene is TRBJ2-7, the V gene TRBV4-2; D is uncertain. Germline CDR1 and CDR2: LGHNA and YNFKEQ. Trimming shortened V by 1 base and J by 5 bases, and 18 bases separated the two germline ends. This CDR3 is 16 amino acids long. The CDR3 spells CASSQAGPVGQNEQYF. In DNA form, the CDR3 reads TGTGCCAGCAGCCAAGCGGGCCCCGTCGGGCAGAACGAGCAGTACTTC.

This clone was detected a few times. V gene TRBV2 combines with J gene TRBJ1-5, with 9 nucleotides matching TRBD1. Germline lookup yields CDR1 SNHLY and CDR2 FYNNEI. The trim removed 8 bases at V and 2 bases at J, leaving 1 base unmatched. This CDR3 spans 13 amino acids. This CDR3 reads CASRDRGNQPQHF. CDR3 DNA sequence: TGTGCCAGCCGGGACAGGGGCAATCAGCCCCAGCATTTT.

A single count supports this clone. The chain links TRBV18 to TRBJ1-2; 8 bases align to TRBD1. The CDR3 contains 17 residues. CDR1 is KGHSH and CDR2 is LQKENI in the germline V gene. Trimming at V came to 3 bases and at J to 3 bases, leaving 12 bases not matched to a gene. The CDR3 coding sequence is TGTGCCAGCTCACCGGCGACAGGGGCCACTCCGGACTATGGCTACACCTTC. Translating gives CASSPATGATPDYGYTF.

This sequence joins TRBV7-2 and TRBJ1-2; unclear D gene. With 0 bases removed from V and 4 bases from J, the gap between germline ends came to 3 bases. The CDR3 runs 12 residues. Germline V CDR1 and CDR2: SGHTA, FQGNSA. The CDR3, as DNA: TGTGCCAGCAGCTTAGCCCCCTATGGCTACACCTTC. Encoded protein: CASSLAPYGYTF.

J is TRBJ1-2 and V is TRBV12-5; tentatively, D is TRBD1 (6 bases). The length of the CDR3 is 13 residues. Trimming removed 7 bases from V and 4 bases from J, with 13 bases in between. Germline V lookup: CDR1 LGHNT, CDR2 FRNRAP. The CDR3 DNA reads TGTGCTAGTGCCCTGGACAGTCCCTATGGCTACACCTTC. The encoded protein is CASALDSPYGYTF.